One sample yielded the 11 T cell receptor beta chains listed below, sequenced in a study of graft-versus-host responses after intestinal transplantation. What these receptors recognize is not known. The protocol was immunoSEQ multiplex PCR, while the TCRdb copy is restricted to in-frame clones and leaves out a portion. In the table there are 130,000 or so clones, around 90% of which are singletons. This sample comprised unstimulated CD4+ T cells sorted from spleen or lymph node cells, obtained before intestinal transplant. The receptors stem from a human donor who received an intestinal transplant.

The V call is TRBV5-4, the J call TRBJ1-5; D not resolved. This CDR3 is 14 amino acids long. With 1 base removed from V and 1 base from J, the gap between germline ends came to 6 bases. Germline V gene data show CDR1 as SGHNT and CDR2 as YYREEE (reference sequence). The CDR3 bases are TGTGCCAGCAGCTTGCCTTCAAGCAATCAGCCCCAGCATTTT. Its protein product is CASSLPSSNQPQHF.

The chain recombines TRBV7-2 with TRBJ2-5, with 7 positions matching TRBD2. Germline V gene lookup returns CDR1 SGHTA and CDR2 FQGNSA. The CDR3 covers 13 residues. Germline trimming cut 8 bases from V and 1 base from J; bases unmatched to any gene: 4. The CDR3 DNA is TGTGCCAGCGGGGGGGGGTTCCAAGAGACCCAGTACTTC. Translated, it gives CASGGGFQETQYF.

V usage is TRBV20-1 and J usage is TRBJ2-7, with 9 bases aligning to TRBD1. After removal of 6 bases from V and 5 bases from J, the junction contained 2 bases not matched to a gene. The germline gives CDR1 DFQATT, CDR2 SNEGSKA (reference sequence). The CDR3 runs to 11 residues. CDR3 nucleotide sequence: TGCAGTGCGGGACAGGGTCACGAGCAGTACTTC. Residues: CSAGQGHEQYF.

This clone was seen just once. The chain links TRBV7-7 to TRBJ2-1; 11 nucleotides match TRBD2. Per germline, CDR1 SSHAT and CDR2 FNYEAQ (reference sequence). The CDR3 runs to 14 residues. After removal of 5 bases from V and 10 bases from J, the junction contained 7 bases not matched to a gene. The chain's CDR3 is CASSPQTSGEEQFF. The CDR3 DNA is TGTGCCAGCAGCCCACAGACTAGCGGGGAGGAGCAGTTCTTC. Supplemented by reference TRBV7-7 and TRBJ2-1, the full variable domain reads GAGVSQSPRYKVTKRGQDVTLRCDPISSHATLYWYQQALGQGPEFLTYFNYEAQPDKSGLPSDRFSAERPEGSISTLTIQRTEQRDSAMYRCASSPQTSGEEQFFGPGTRLTVL.

This clone was seen just once. The chain is built from TRBV7-9 and TRBJ2-1, with TRBD2 identical over 10 bases. Germline V gene sequence: CDR1 SEHNR, CDR2 FQNEAQ (reference sequence). The CDR3 sequence is 15 residues long. After removal of 5 bases from V and 1 base from J, the junction contained 2 bases not matched to a gene. The CDR3 spells CASSQTSGSYNEQFF. In DNA, the CDR3 is TGTGCCAGCAGCCAGACTAGCGGGTCCTACAATGAGCAGTTCTTC.

This chain joins TRBV29-1 and TRBJ1-1; the D gene is possibly TRBD1 (5 bases). The CDR3 is 15 amino acids. Germline CDR1 reads SQVTM; CDR2 reads ANQGSEA. V was trimmed by 7 bases and J by 1 base, leaving 19 bases between them. The CDR3: CSGLSPAQGNTEAFF. CDR3 nucleotide sequence: TGCAGCGGATTGAGTCCAGCCCAGGGGAACACTGAAGCTTTCTTT.

The J gene is TRBJ1-2, the V gene TRBV12-5, with a tentative D call TRBD1 (6 bases). V lost 4 bases to trimming and J lost 6 bases, with 18 bases between them. Germline V gene data show CDR1 as LGHNT and CDR2 as FRNRAP. The CDR3 is 15 amino acids. CDR3 sequence: CASGSQGIRVDGYTF. CDR3 nucleotide sequence: TGTGCTAGTGGTTCACAGGGTATTAGGGTGGATGGCTACACCTTC. Supplemented by reference TRBV12-5 and TRBJ1-2, the full variable domain reads DARVTQTPRHKVTEMGQEVTMRCQPILGHNTVFWYRQTMMQGLELLAYFRNRAPLDDSGMPKDRFSAEMPDATLATLKIQPSEPRDSAVYFCASGSQGIRVDGYTFGSGTRLTVV.

V gene TRBV9 combines with J gene TRBJ2-5; TRBD2 matches 8 bases. Trimming cost V 0 bases and J 1 base; bases outside gene matches: 2. The CDR3 has 15 amino acids. CDR1 SGDLS and CDR2 YYNGEE come from the germline V gene. The chain's CDR3 is CASSVERGGQETQYF. The DNA for the CDR3 is TGTGCCAGCAGCGTAGAACGGGGGGGCCAAGAGACCCAGTACTTC.

This sequence joins TRBV7-3 and TRBJ1-2; maybe TRBD1 (5 bases). Germline CDR1 and CDR2: SGHTA and FQGTGA. The CDR3 is made up of 13 amino acids. V lost 8 bases and J lost 4, with 14 bases in between. CDR3 coding DNA: TGTGCCAGCGCGACCGACAGTTCCTATGGCTACACCTTC. Translation: CASATDSSYGYTF.

This clone was observed a handful of times. The rearrangement links TRBV18 to TRBJ2-7, with D possibly TRBD1 on 6 matching bases. Germline lookup yields CDR1 KGHSH and CDR2 LQKENI. Trimming left V 3 bases short and J 7 bases short, with 19 bases between. The CDR3 covers 15 residues. The CDR3 is CASSPPGTRTAEQYF. The CDR3 DNA follows: TGTGCCAGCTCACCTCCGGGGACAAGGACGGCGGAGCAGTACTTC. Looking up the rest from reference TRBV18 and TRBJ2-7 gives the full variable domain: NAGVMQNPRHLVRRRGQEARLRCSPMKGHSHVYWYRQLPEEGLKFMVYLQKENIIDESGMPKERFSAEFPKEGPSILRIQQVVRGDSAAYFCASSPPGTRTAEQYFGPGTRLTVT.

This chain links TRBV6-1 with TRBJ1-4, with 12 bases matching TRBD1. V lost 6 bases, J lost 8 bases, and 4 bases stayed unmatched. The CDR3 covers 14 residues. CDR1 is MNHNS, CDR2 SASEGT, per germline. This CDR3 reads CASRGQGAAEKLFF. CDR3 in DNA: TGTGCCAGCAGGGGACAGGGGGCGGCAGAAAAACTGTTTTTT.